A single sample is the source of the 32 T cell receptor beta chains below, sequenced in a study of blood T cell repertoires in COVID-19. Profiling relied on immunoSEQ multiplex PCR, and the TCRdb table lists in-frame clones only, not all of them. The sample includes 250,000 to 350,000 clones, approximately 88% of them seen just once. Sequenced: peripheral blood. Every receptor here comes from a human donor with COVID-19, enrolled during active disease. The donor label of this sample is uncertain.

The chain employs TRBV29-1 and TRBJ2-2; 10 positions match TRBD1. J lost 4 bases, V lost 2 bases, and 1 base had no gene match. Germline values: CDR1 SQVTM, CDR2 ANQGSEA. This CDR3 comprises 14 residues. The CDR3 nucleotides read TGCAGCGTTGAAAGGGACAGGGGCACCGGGGAGCTGTTTTTT. This codes for CSVERDRGTGELFF.

There are a few counts of this clone. The chain joins TRBV27 to TRBJ1-6, with a tentative D call TRBD1 (6 bases). The V gene lost 0 bases and the J gene lost 4 bases, with 16 bases spanning the gap. The CDR3 is 18 amino acids. Germline CDR1 reads MNHEY; CDR2 reads SMNVEV (reference sequence). The chain's CDR3 is CASSLSPDTGPYNSPLHF. The CDR3 DNA reads as TGTGCCAGCAGTTTATCACCCGATACAGGGCCTTATAATTCACCCCTCCACTTT.

Of note for this clone: Additional DNA sequences in this sample encode the identical CDR3. The J gene is TRBJ1-2, the V gene TRBV19; a weak D match, TRBD1 (5 bases). This CDR3 has 14 residues. The germline V gene encodes CDR1 LNHDA and CDR2 SQIVND (reference sequence). V gave up 2 bases and J gave up 0 bases, with 7 bases separating them. The CDR3 sequence: CASSITGANYGYTF. CDR3 coding DNA: TGTGCCAGTAGTATAACAGGAGCTAACTATGGCTACACCTTC.

V and J are TRBV30 and TRBJ2-7; 7 bases are shared with TRBD2. This CDR3 contains 14 residues. The junction had 7 bases not matched to a gene; V was cut back by 3 bases and J by 2 bases. CDR1 GTSNPN and CDR2 SVGIG come from the germline V gene (reference sequence). The CDR3 nucleotides read TGTGCCTGGAGCCTAGCGGTGGGGGCCTACGAGCAGTACTTC. Protein sequence: CAWSLAVGAYEQYF. The whole variable domain, remainder taken from reference TRBV30 and TRBJ2-7, is SQTIHQWPATLVQPVGSPLSLECTVEGTSNPNLYWYRQAAGRGLQLLFYSVGIGQISSEVPQNLSASRPQDRQFILSSKKLLLSDSGFYLCAWSLAVGAYEQYFGPGTRLTVT.

This clone showed up just a few times. This chain links TRBV12-3 or TRBV12-4 with TRBJ2-1; TRBD1 aligns across 10 bases. Trimming cost V 4 bases and J 14 bases; bases outside gene matches: 8. There are 13 residues in the CDR3. The CDR3 sequence is CASSYSPGTGEFF. For the CDR3, the DNA is TGTGCCAGCAGTTACTCCCCCGGGACAGGGGAGTTCTTC.

This rearrangement joins TRBV6-5 to TRBJ2-2, with D uncertain. Germline V CDR1 and CDR2: MNHEY, SVGAGI. The germline V and J ends were trimmed by 1 base and 7 bases, with 7 bases remaining between them. The CDR3 loop spans 13 amino acids. In DNA form, the CDR3 reads TGTGCCAGCAGTTACTTATTCCTCGGGGAGCTGTTTTTT. This sequence encodes CASSYLFLGELFF.

This rearrangement joins TRBV9 to TRBJ2-2; TRBD2 aligns across 9 bases. This CDR3 region has 18 residues. After removal of 0 bases from V and 7 bases from J, the junction contained 13 bases not matched to a gene. The germline V gene has CDR1 SGDLS and CDR2 YYNGEE. CDR3 sequence: CASSVATGGRAEGGELFF. The CDR3 nucleotides read TGTGCCAGCAGCGTAGCGACTGGCGGGAGGGCCGAGGGCGGGGAGCTGTTTTTT.

This chain uses TRBV19 with TRBJ2-7; 11 bases match TRBD1. The CDR3 sequence is 15 residues long. Germline V gives CDR1 LNHDA, CDR2 SQIVND (reference sequence). Germline trimming cut 5 bases from V and 6 bases from J; bases unmatched to any gene: 9. CDR3 sequence reads: CASSSQGQGAFEQYF. The CDR3 DNA follows: TGTGCCAGTAGTTCGCAAGGACAGGGGGCCTTCGAGCAGTACTTC.

This clone was observed a handful of times. The chain combines TRBV4-1 with TRBJ1-4; the D is unclear. The germline V gene encodes CDR1 MGHRA and CDR2 YSYEKL. The V gene lost 1 base and the J gene lost 2 bases, with 11 bases spanning the gap. CDR3 size: 16 residues. DNA of the CDR3: TGCGCCAGCAGCCAAGCGTCGTACAGCACTAATGAAAAACTGTTTTTT. Its protein product is CASSQASYSTNEKLFF.

The chain has TRBV28 and TRBJ1-2, with a tentative D call TRBD1 (6 bases). Looked up from germline, CDR1 is MDHEN and CDR2 is SYDVKM. Trimming stripped 5 bases from V and 7 bases from J, with 14 bases between. There are 13 residues in the CDR3. In nucleotides, the CDR3 is TGTGCCAGCAGTCCTGCAGGGGAAGTTGGCTACACCTTC. It translates to CASSPAGEVGYTF.

The chain recombines TRBV28 with TRBJ2-7; the match to TRBD2 covers 14 bases. This CDR3 has 14 residues. The germline gives CDR1 MDHEN, CDR2 SYDVKM. With 3 bases clipped from V and 12 bases from J, the junction kept 7 bases outside the gene matches. CDR3 bases: TGTGCCAGCAGTTTGGGACTAGCGGGGGCCGGGAGGTACTTC. Residues: CASSLGLAGAGRYF.

This rearrangement joins TRBV7-9 to TRBJ1-4, with D possibly being TRBD1 (5 bases). The CDR3 has 14 residues. The germline gives CDR1 SEHNR, CDR2 FQNEAQ (reference sequence). Trimming pared 5 bases from V and 0 bases from J, leaving 7 bases between. The CDR3 sequence: CASSKTATNEKLFF. DNA of the CDR3: TGTGCCAGCAGCAAGACAGCAACTAATGAAAAACTGTTTTTT.

The V and J genes are TRBV5-5 and TRBJ2-5; no definite D call. Trimming left V 0 bases short and J 2 bases short, with 8 bases between. This CDR3 contains 14 residues. Germline CDR1 reads SGHKS; CDR2 reads YYEKEE (reference sequence). CDR3: CASSLGRSQETQYF. CDR3 coding DNA: TGTGCCAGCAGCTTGGGTCGGAGTCAAGAGACCCAGTACTTC.

The chain combines TRBV20-1 with TRBJ2-7; 7 bases align to TRBD2. With V trimmed by 3 bases and J by 0 bases, 14 bases remained unmatched. Germline CDR1 DFQATT, CDR2 SNEGSKA (reference sequence). The CDR3 length is 17 residues. CDR3 region: CSASPLGGSASSYEQYF. Here the CDR3 DNA reads TGCAGTGCTAGTCCCTTGGGGGGGAGCGCCTCCTCCTACGAGCAGTACTTC.

This clone showed up just once. This chain connects TRBV29-1 to TRBJ1-3; D may be TRBD1 (5 bases). With 4 bases removed from V and 9 bases from J, the gap between germline ends came to 10 bases. The CDR3 contains 11 residues. The germline gives CDR1 SQVTM, CDR2 ANQGSEA. The CDR3 DNA is TGCAGCGTTGGGCAGGGAGGCACCATATATTTT. This sequence encodes CSVGQGGTIYF.

About this clone: Germline is not matched at one junction end, which may reflect a read error. The V gene is TRBV6-6, the J gene TRBJ2-3; D is possibly TRBD1 (6 bases). Germline CDR1 reads MNHNY; CDR2 reads SVGAGI (reference sequence). The CDR3 is made up of 11 amino acids. CDR3 residues: CASSFGTSWGF. The CDR3 DNA reads TGTGCCAGCAGTTTCGGGACATCTTGGGGTTTT.

The chain uses TRBV18 and TRBJ2-7, with 9 bases lining up with TRBD1. The CDR3 is made up of 15 amino acids. The V gene's germline CDR1 is KGHSH and CDR2 LQKENI. V lost 3 bases and J lost 1; bases outside the gene matches: 4. CDR3 nucleotides: TGTGCCAGCTCACCGGCGACAGGGGGGTCCTACGAGCAGTACTTC. Translating it yields CASSPATGGSYEQYF.

The chain is built from TRBV28 and TRBJ1-1; D unclear. Per the germline V gene, CDR1 is MDHEN and CDR2 is SYDVKM. The CDR3 has 12 residues. V was cut by 6 bases and J by 3 bases, with 8 bases left in between. The CDR3 loop is CASRRLDTEAFF. The DNA of the CDR3 is TGTGCCAGCAGGCGACTGGACACTGAAGCTTTCTTT.

The chain recombines TRBV27 with TRBJ1-4; tentatively, D is TRBD1 (6 bases). V shed 4 bases and J shed 3 bases, with 12 bases lying between them. Germline CDR1 and CDR2: MNHEY and SMNVEV (reference sequence). The CDR3 consists of 15 residues. CDR3 sequence reads: CASSYRVSANEKLFF. Here the CDR3 DNA reads TGTGCCAGCAGTTACAGGGTCTCGGCTAATGAAAAACTGTTTTTT.

This chain uses TRBV4-3 with TRBJ2-6, with a possible D match to TRBD2 (6 bases). CDR3 length equals 16 residues. Germline CDR1 LGHNA, CDR2 YSLEER. Trimming took off 0 bases at V and 2 bases at J, with 8 bases between the two ends. CDR3 loop: CASSQDWRAGANVLTF. The CDR3 coding sequence is TGCGCCAGCAGCCAAGATTGGAGGGCTGGGGCCAACGTCCTGACTTTC.

This clone was seen a handful of times. V and J are TRBV7-8 and TRBJ1-5; D uncertain. CDR1 and CDR2 from the germline V gene are SGHVS and FQNEAQ. CDR3 size: 13 residues. V dropped 6 bases and J dropped 3 bases, with 9 bases sitting between them. The CDR3 is CASSLQFNQPQHF. CDR3 nucleotides: TGTGCCAGCAGTTTACAGTTCAATCAGCCCCAGCATTTT.

The chain is built from TRBV27 and TRBJ2-1; 9 bases fit TRBD2. Trimming at V came to 4 bases and at J to 8 bases, leaving 12 bases not matched to a gene. From germline, CDR1 is MNHEY and CDR2 SMNVEV (reference sequence). This CDR3 is built from 16 residues. In nucleotides, the CDR3 is TGTGCCAGCAGTTCCCCGGGTAGCGGGAGTGGTTATGAGCAGTTCTTC. It yields the protein CASSSPGSGSGYEQFF.

This clone was seen once. The chain has TRBV4-1 and TRBJ2-3; tentative D call: TRBD2 (6 bases). Trimming shortened V by 3 bases and J by 3 bases, and 19 bases separated the two germline ends. The CDR3 covers 17 residues. In germline, CDR1 is MGHRA, CDR2 YSYEKL. The DNA for the CDR3 is TGCGCCAGCAGCCAGGAGGGTGGGGCAGGGAATACAGATACGCAGTATTTT. The encoded protein is CASSQEGGAGNTDTQYF.

About this clone: The junction and the germline gene differ at one end; a read error may be behind it. The gene calls are TRBV7-7 and TRBJ2-1, with 13 nucleotides matching TRBD2. Germline CDR1 and CDR2: SSHAT and FNYEAQ (reference sequence). The CDR3 runs 16 residues. In nucleotides, the CDR3 is TGTGCTAGCAGCTCCGAACTAGCGGGAGGGCGAAATGAGCAGTTCTTC. As protein: CASSSELAGGRNEQFF.

This clone was recorded once. The rearrangement links TRBV6-6 to TRBJ2-1; a possible D gene is TRBD2 (5 bases). The CDR3 contains 15 residues. Germline V gives CDR1 MNHNY, CDR2 SVGAGI (reference sequence). The V end was cut by 4 bases, the J end by 6 bases, with 16 bases between. DNA for the CDR3: TGTGCCAGCAGTTCGCCGGGGTTCACGTTCAATGAGCAGTTCTTC. Its protein is CASSSPGFTFNEQFF.

The chain joins TRBV7-2 to TRBJ2-7, with D hard to call. From germline, CDR1 is SGHTA and CDR2 FQGNSA. Trimming pared 4 bases from V and 2 bases from J, leaving 3 bases between. The CDR3 sequence is 11 residues long. CDR3 residues: CASSSAYEQYF. In nucleotides, the CDR3 is TGTGCCAGCAGCTCGGCCTACGAGCAGTACTTC.

The genes are TRBV4-3 and TRBJ2-1, with 10 bases aligning to TRBD2. CDR3 size: 18 residues. From germline, CDR1 is LGHNA and CDR2 YSLEER. J gave up 3 bases and V 4 bases, and 12 bases lay outside the gene matches. The CDR3 region is CASSLHSWTSGNYNEQFF. CDR3 bases: TGCGCCAGCAGCCTACACTCGTGGACTAGCGGAAACTACAATGAGCAGTTCTTC.

In its sample, this clone was seen a few times. The V call is TRBV2, the J call TRBJ1-6, with 7 bases matching TRBD1. This CDR3 has 13 amino acids. CDR1 is SNHLY and CDR2 is FYNNEI in the germline V gene. The trim removed 9 bases at V and 7 bases at J, leaving 6 bases unmatched. For the CDR3, the DNA is TGTGCCAGTCGGACAGGAAGGAATTCACCCCTCCACTTT. As protein: CASRTGRNSPLHF.

The V and J genes are TRBV28 and TRBJ2-5; unclear D gene. V was trimmed by 7 bases and J by 3 bases, leaving 6 bases between them. The CDR3 runs to 11 residues. Germline V gene data show CDR1 as MDHEN and CDR2 as SYDVKM. CDR3: CASTQKETQYF. For the CDR3, the DNA is TGTGCCAGCACCCAGAAAGAGACCCAGTACTTC.

V and J are TRBV5-3 and TRBJ1-1; 7 nucleotides agree with TRBD1. TRBV5-3 is an ORF, with its function uncertain. This CDR3 is 14 amino acids long. The junction had 12 bases not matched to a gene; V was cut back by 9 bases and J by 4 bases. DNA of the CDR3: TGTGCCACAGGCGTAGGAGGGGGCCCCACTGAAGCTTTCTTT. The encoded protein is CATGVGGGPTEAFF.

Here the CDR3 reads CASSVRLAGGYNEQFF. The CDR3 DNA reads TGTGCCAGCAGCGTACGACTAGCGGGAGGGTACAATGAGCAGTTCTTC. This chain links TRBV7-6 with TRBJ2-1; 14 nucleotides align to TRBD2. The CDR3 length is 16 residues. Germline CDR1 is SGHVS and CDR2 is FNYEAQ. V shed 5 bases and J 4 bases; nucleotides not matched to a gene: 4.

This clone showed up just once. This sequence joins TRBV9 and TRBJ2-2, with D maybe TRBD2 (6 bases). The V and J ends lost 0 bases and 0 bases respectively, with 9 bases between them. The CDR3 contains 16 residues. Germline V gene data show CDR1 as SGDLS and CDR2 as YYNGEE. The CDR3 is CASSVAGGTNTGELFF. As DNA, the CDR3 is TGTGCCAGCAGCGTAGCTGGGGGGACGAACACCGGGGAGCTGTTTTTT. Drawing the rest from reference TRBV9 and TRBJ2-2, the complete variable domain is DSGVTQTPKHLITATGQRVTLRCSPRSGDLSVYWYQQSLDQGLQFLIQYYNGEERAKGNILERFSAQQFPDLHSELNLSSLELGDSALYFCASSVAGGTNTGELFFGEGSRLTVL.